These 19 T cell receptor beta chains share one sample of origin, sequenced in a study of blood T cell repertoires in COVID-19 (dated by TCRdb to 2020 to 2022). Library preparation used the immunoSEQ multiplex PCR assay. TCRdb provides this immuneACCESS table in a form limited to in-frame rearrangements. Some clones are lacking; in checked studies, under half of them reflect an unresolved V gene, and why the rest are absent is not known. Counted in this sample were 90,000 to 120,000 clones; 88% of them appeared once. In total, the top ten clones hold over 2% of the sample. Sequences were obtained from peripheral blood. The receptors were gathered from a human donor in a cohort sampled during active COVID-19.

The chain employs TRBV24-1 and TRBJ1-1; D may be TRBD1 (5 bases). Trimming removed 1 base at V and 11 bases at J, with 16 bases between. From germline, CDR1 is KGHDR and CDR2 SFDVKD. This CDR3 region has 14 residues. The CDR3: CATSDLGQGGRAFF. The CDR3 DNA is TGTGCCACCAGTGATTTAGGGCAGGGAGGGAGGGCTTTCTTT.

CDR3 DNA: TGCGCCAGCAGCCAAGCGGGGGGGCAGGGAGCAAGGGGGTCCTATAATTCACCCCTCCACTTT. Its protein is CASSQAGGQGARGSYNSPLHF. The J gene is TRBJ1-6, the V gene TRBV4-1; perhaps TRBD1 as D (6 bases). Trimming removed 1 base at V and 1 base at J, with 23 bases between. Germline values: CDR1 MGHRA, CDR2 YSYEKL. The CDR3 has 21 residues.

This sequence joins TRBV6-1 and TRBJ2-7; D is uncertain. The CDR3 covers 15 residues. The V end was cut by 2 bases, the J end by 0 bases, with 11 bases between. The germline gives CDR1 MNHNS, CDR2 SASEGT. CDR3 DNA sequence: TGTGCCAGCAGTGAATCCTCCCACTACTCCTACGAGCAGTACTTC. Translating gives CASSESSHYSYEQYF.

The V and J genes are TRBV15 and TRBJ2-5, with D maybe TRBD1 (6 bases). CDR1 and CDR2 (germline): LNHNV, YYDKDF (reference sequence). V was shortened by 5 bases and J by 4 bases, with 17 bases between the two germline ends. This CDR3 has 15 residues. The CDR3 here is CATSPARWGRETQYF. As DNA, the CDR3 is TGTGCCACCAGCCCCGCTAGGTGGGGGCGAGAGACCCAGTACTTC.

In this sample, this clone turned up once. This rearrangement joins TRBV11-2 to TRBJ1-2; the match to TRBD1 covers 7 bases. Germline trimming cut 5 bases from V and 8 bases from J; bases unmatched to any gene: 5. CDR1 is SGHAT and CDR2 is FQNNGV in the germline V gene. The CDR3 contains 12 residues. The CDR3 sequence is CASSAQGMGYTF. CDR3 DNA: TGTGCCAGCAGCGCACAGGGGATGGGCTACACCTTC.

This clone has only a few counts. The V call is TRBV5-1, the J call TRBJ2-1; 11 nucleotides align to TRBD1. This CDR3 comprises 14 residues. Germline V gene data show CDR1 as SGHRS and CDR2 as YFSETQ. The V gene end was trimmed by 4 bases and the J gene end by 6 bases; junction bases not matched to a gene: 3. The CDR3 sequence is CASSGTGGTNEQFF. The CDR3 DNA follows: TGCGCCAGCAGCGGGACAGGGGGGACCAATGAGCAGTTCTTC.

The chain uses TRBV5-6 and TRBJ2-1; D is uncertain. There are 14 residues in the CDR3. V lost 2 bases and J lost 6, with 12 bases in between. CDR1 is SGHDT, CDR2 YYEEEE, per germline. CDR3 bases: TGTGCCAGCAGCTTTCGTGCCCTAGTCAATGAGCAGTTCTTC. Translating gives CASSFRALVNEQFF.

This chain uses TRBV7-2 with TRBJ1-3, with D possibly matching TRBD1 (5 bases). CDR1 is SGHTA, CDR2 FQGNSA, per germline. The CDR3 length is 15 residues. Trimming cost V 5 bases and J 3 bases, with 14 bases left between them. In DNA form, the CDR3 reads TGTGCCAGCAGCCAAGGACAACTCAATGGAAACACCATATATTTT. Translated: CASSQGQLNGNTIYF.

The V gene is TRBV5-4, the J gene TRBJ2-5; maybe TRBD2 (6 bases). Trimming removed 4 bases at V and 1 base at J, with 8 bases between. The CDR3 extends over 13 amino acids. Germline V CDR1 and CDR2: SGHNT, YYREEE (reference sequence). CDR3 in amino acids: CASSISGQETQYF. For the CDR3, the DNA is TGTGCCAGCAGCATTAGCGGCCAAGAGACCCAGTACTTC. The entire variable domain, with the rest obtained from reference TRBV5-4 and TRBJ2-5, is as follows: ETGVTQSPTHLIKTRGQQVTLRCSSQSGHNTVSWYQQALGQGPQFIFQYYREEENGRGNFPPRFSGLQFPNYSSELNVNALELDDSALYLCASSISGQETQYFGPGTRLLVL.

The chain combines TRBV2 with TRBJ1-1; D may be TRBD1 (6 bases). The CDR3 extends over 13 amino acids. V was cut by 7 bases and J by 0 bases, with 9 bases left in between. CDR1 and CDR2 from the germline V gene are SNHLY and FYNNEI. This chain's CDR3 is CASTRDMNTEAFF. As DNA, the CDR3 is TGTGCCAGCACCCGGGACATGAACACTGAAGCTTTCTTT.

The gene calls are TRBV28 and TRBJ2-7; TRBD1 matches at 9 bases. The CDR3 consists of 15 residues. Germline CDR1 MDHEN, CDR2 SYDVKM. V was pared by 2 bases and J by 6 bases, with 8 bases of the junction left unmatched. In DNA form, the CDR3 reads TGTGCCAGCAGTTTACGCGGACAGGGGTGGATCGAGCAGTACTTC. This codes for CASSLRGQGWIEQYF. Based on the CDR3 plus reference TRBV28 and TRBJ2-7, the full variable domain is DVKVTQSSRYLVKRTGEKVFLECVQDMDHENMFWYRQDPGLGLRLIYFSYDVKMKEKGDIPEGYSVSREKKERFSLILESASTNQTSMYLCASSLRGQGWIEQYFGPGTRLTVT.

This clone showed up just a few times. The CDR3 DNA sequence: TGTGCCAGCAGTCCCCCAGGGACAGCCAATCAGCCCCAGCATTTT. The encoded protein is CASSPPGTANQPQHF. The gene calls are TRBV27 and TRBJ1-5; 7 bases match TRBD1. With 5 bases clipped from V and 3 bases from J, the junction kept 7 bases outside the gene matches. The CDR3 spans 15 residues. Germline loops: CDR1 MNHEY, CDR2 SMNVEV (reference sequence).

The CDR3 bases are TGTGCCAGCAGCCTAGGGGACAGGGGTCCCTACGAGCAGTACTTC. Translated: CASSLGDRGPYEQYF. The chain links TRBV7-6 to TRBJ2-7; TRBD1 matches 10 bases. V shed 5 bases and J 2 bases; nucleotides not matched to a gene: 6. Per germline, CDR1 SGHVS and CDR2 FNYEAQ. CDR3 length: 15 amino acids.

The sample holds a few counts of this clone. The J gene is TRBJ1-3, the V gene TRBV19; D gene unclear. Germline V gives CDR1 LNHDA, CDR2 SQIVND (reference sequence). V lost 6 bases and J lost 0, with 6 bases in between. The CDR3 sequence is 13 residues long. The CDR3 nucleotides read TGTGCCAGTAGCGCGAGCTCTGGAAACACCATATATTTT. This gives the protein CASSASSGNTIYF.

The rearrangement uses TRBV18 and TRBJ1-1, with 11 bases lining up with TRBD1. V was pared by 3 bases and J by 4 bases, with 7 bases of the junction left unmatched. Germline loops: CDR1 KGHSH, CDR2 LQKENI. This CDR3 contains 16 residues. The CDR3 nucleotides are TGTGCCAGCTCACCCCGGACAGGGGGCGCGGGCACTGAAGCTTTCTTT. Encoded protein: CASSPRTGGAGTEAFF.

The chain uses TRBV5-1 and TRBJ2-2; possibly TRBD1 for D (5 bases). V lost 0 bases and J 4 bases, leaving 10 bases between the germline ends. Germline V lookup: CDR1 SGHRS, CDR2 YFSETQ. The CDR3 is 15 amino acids. CDR3 residues: CASSLGQTSTGELFF. DNA of the CDR3: TGCGCCAGCAGCTTGGGACAGACATCCACCGGGGAGCTGTTTTTT.

The V and J genes are TRBV3-1 (or the pseudogene TRBV3-2) and TRBJ2-4; TRBD2 aligns across 11 bases. Germline trimming cut 1 base from V and 3 bases from J; bases unmatched to any gene: 11. CDR3 length equals 19 residues. Germline lookup yields CDR1 LGHDT and CDR2 YNNKEL (reference sequence). The CDR3 region is CASSQGASGRILGKNIQYF. The CDR3 DNA reads as TGTGCCAGCAGCCAAGGGGCTAGCGGGAGGATCTTAGGCAAAAACATTCAGTACTTC.

The chain recombines TRBV21-1 with TRBJ1-1. TRBV21-1 corresponds to a pseudogene. This CDR3 spans 17 amino acids. The CDR3 sequence: CASSKVGRADTNTEAFF. In DNA, the CDR3 is TGTGCCAGCAGCAAAGTGGGGAGGGCCGACACGAACACTGAAGCTTTCTTT.

V usage is TRBV2 and J usage is TRBJ1-5; 9 nucleotides line up with TRBD1. The germline gives CDR1 SNHLY, CDR2 FYNNEI. The V segment lost 5 bases and the J segment 5 bases; nucleotides outside the gene matches: 7. This CDR3 spans 15 amino acids. CDR3 loop: CASSPTGGRDQPQHF. CDR3 bases: TGTGCCAGCAGTCCCACAGGGGGCCGCGATCAGCCCCAGCATTTT.